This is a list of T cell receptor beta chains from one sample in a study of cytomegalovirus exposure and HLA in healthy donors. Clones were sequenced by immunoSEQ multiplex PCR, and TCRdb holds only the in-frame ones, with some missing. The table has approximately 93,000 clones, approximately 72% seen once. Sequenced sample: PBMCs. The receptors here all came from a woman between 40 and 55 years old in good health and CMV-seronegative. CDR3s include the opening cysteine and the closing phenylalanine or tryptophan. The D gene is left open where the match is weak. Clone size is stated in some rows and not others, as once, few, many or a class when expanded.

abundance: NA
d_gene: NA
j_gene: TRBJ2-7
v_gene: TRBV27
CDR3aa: CASSFGQAYEQYF
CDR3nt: TGTGCCAGCAGTTTCGGCCAGGCCTACGAGCAGTACTTC

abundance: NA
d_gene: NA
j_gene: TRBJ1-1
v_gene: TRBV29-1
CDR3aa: CSVIGIEAFF
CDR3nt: TGCAGCGTAATCGGGATTGAAGCTTTCTTT

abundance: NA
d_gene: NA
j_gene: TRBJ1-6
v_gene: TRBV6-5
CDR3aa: CASSYTTGKGRSPLHF
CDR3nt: TGTGCCAGCAGTTACACGACGGGAAAAGGACGCTCACCCCTCCACTTT

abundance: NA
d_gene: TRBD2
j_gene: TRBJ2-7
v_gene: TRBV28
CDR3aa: CASSNRLAGSYEQYF
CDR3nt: TGTGCCAGCAGCAATAGACTAGCGGGCTCCTACGAGCAGTACTTC

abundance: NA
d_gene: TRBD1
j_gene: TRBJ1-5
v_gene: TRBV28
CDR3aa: CASLGTGVFQPQHF
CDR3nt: TGTGCCAGCTTAGGGACAGGGGTGTTTCAGCCCCAGCATTTT

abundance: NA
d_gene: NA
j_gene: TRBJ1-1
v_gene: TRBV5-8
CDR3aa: CASSFFGGLNTEAFF
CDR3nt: TGTGCCAGCAGCTTCTTCGGCGGGTTGAACACTGAAGCTTTCTTT

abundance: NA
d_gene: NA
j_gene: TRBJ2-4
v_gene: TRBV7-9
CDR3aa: CASSSGLPPNIQYF
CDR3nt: TGTGCCAGCAGCTCGGGACTGCCACCAAACATTCAGTACTTC

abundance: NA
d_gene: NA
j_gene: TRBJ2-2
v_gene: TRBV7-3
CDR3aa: CASSNRTGELFF
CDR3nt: TGTGCCAGCAGCAATCGTACCGGGGAGCTGTTTTTT

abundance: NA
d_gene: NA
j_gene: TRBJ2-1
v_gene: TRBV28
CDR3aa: CASSFKPTTYNEQFF
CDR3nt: TGTGCCAGCAGTTTTAAGCCTACTACCTACAATGAGCAGTTCTTC

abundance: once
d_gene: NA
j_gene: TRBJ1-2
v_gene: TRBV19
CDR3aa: CASSMDSYGYTF
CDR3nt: TGTGCCAGTAGTATGGACAGCTATGGCTACACCTTC

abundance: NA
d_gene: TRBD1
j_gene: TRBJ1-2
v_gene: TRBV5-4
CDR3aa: CASSPGQGTTRGYTF
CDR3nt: TGTGCCAGCAGCCCGGGACAGGGAACCACTCGTGGCTACACCTTC

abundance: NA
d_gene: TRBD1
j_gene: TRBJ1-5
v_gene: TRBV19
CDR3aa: CASSFGQGSQPQHF
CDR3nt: TGTGCCAGTAGTTTCGGACAGGGTAGTCAGCCCCAGCATTTT

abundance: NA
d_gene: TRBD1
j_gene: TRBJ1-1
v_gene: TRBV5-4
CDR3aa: CASSPEGARKNTEAFF
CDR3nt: TGTGCCAGCAGCCCGGAGGGGGCGAGGAAGAACACTGAAGCTTTCTTT

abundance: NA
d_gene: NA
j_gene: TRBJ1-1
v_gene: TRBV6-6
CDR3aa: CASSRRQIQNTEAFF
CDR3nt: TGTGCCAGCAGTCGACGACAGATCCAGAACACTGAAGCTTTCTTT

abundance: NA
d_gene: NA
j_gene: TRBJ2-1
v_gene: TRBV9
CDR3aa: CASSVIGANEQFF
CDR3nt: TGTGCCAGCAGCGTCATAGGGGCTAATGAGCAGTTCTTC

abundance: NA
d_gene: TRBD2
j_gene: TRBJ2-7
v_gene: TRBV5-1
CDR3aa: CASSLALGLAFEQYF
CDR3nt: TGCGCCAGCAGCTTGGCCTTGGGACTAGCTTTCGAGCAGTACTTC

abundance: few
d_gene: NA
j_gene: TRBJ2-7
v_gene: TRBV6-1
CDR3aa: CASSEEGGWTAAYEQYF
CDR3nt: TGTGCCAGCAGTGAAGAAGGGGGATGGACAGCCGCCTACGAGCAGTACTTC

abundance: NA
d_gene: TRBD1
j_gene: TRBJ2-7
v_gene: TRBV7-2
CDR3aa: CASSSQGAYEQYF
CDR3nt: TGTGCCAGCAGTTCACAGGGGGCCTACGAGCAGTACTTC

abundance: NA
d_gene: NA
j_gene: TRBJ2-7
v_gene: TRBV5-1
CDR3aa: CASSSYYEQYF
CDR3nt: TGCGCCAGCAGCTCGTATTACGAGCAGTACTTC

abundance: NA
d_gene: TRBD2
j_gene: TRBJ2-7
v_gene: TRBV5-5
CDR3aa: CASSYHPSGNYEQYF
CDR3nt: TGTGCCAGCAGCTATCACCCTAGCGGGAACTACGAGCAGTACTTC

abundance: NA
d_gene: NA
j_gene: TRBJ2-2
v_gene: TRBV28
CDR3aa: CASSPQRRSRGNTGELFF
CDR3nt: TGTGCCAGCAGTCCACAGAGGAGGAGCAGGGGGAACACCGGGGAGCTGTTTTTT

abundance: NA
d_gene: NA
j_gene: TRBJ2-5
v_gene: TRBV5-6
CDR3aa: CASSLAEETQYF
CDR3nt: TGTGCCAGCAGCTTGGCCGAGGAGACCCAGTACTTC

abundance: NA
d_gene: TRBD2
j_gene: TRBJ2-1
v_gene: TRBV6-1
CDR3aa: CASASGRGNEQFF
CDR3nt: TGTGCCAGCGCAAGCGGGAGGGGCAATGAGCAGTTCTTC

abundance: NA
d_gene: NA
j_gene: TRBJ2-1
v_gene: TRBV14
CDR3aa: CASAPYDRGSYNEQFF
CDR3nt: TGTGCCAGCGCCCCGTACGATAGGGGCTCCTACAATGAGCAGTTCTTC

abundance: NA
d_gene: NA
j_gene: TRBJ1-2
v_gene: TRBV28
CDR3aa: CASSLSEFYGYTF
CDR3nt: TGTGCCAGCAGTTTATCCGAGTTCTATGGCTACACCTTC

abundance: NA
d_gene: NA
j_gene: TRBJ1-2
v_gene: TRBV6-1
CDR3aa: CASSERGGAWYGYTF
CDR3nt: TGTGCCAGCAGTGAACGAGGGGGGGCATGGTATGGCTACACCTTC

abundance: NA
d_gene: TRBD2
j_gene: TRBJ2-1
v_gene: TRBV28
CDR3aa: CASRRLAGDPYNEQFF
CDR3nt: TGTGCCAGCAGGAGACTAGCGGGAGATCCCTACAATGAGCAGTTCTTC

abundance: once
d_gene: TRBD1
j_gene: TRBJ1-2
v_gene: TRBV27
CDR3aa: CASTTLDRGYGYTF
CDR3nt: TGTGCCAGCACCACCTTAGACAGGGGCTATGGCTACACCTTC

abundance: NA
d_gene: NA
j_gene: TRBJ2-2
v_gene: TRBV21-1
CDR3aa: CASSYLDGVNTGELFF
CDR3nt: TGTGCCAGCAGCTACCTGGACGGGGTCAACACCGGGGAGCTGTTTTTT

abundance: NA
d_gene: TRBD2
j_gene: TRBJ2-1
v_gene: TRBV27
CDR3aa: CASSAPRLAGGSEQFF
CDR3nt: TGTGCCAGCAGCGCACCACGACTAGCGGGGGGGTCGGAGCAGTTCTTC

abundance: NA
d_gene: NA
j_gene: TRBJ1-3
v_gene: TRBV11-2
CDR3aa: CASSVTGSSGNTIYF
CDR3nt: TGTGCCAGCAGCGTAACAGGGAGCTCTGGAAACACCATATATTTT

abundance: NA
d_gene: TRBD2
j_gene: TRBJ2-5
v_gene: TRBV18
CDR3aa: CASSPLAGGETQYF
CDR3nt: TGTGCCAGCTCACCGTTAGCGGGAGGGGAGACCCAGTACTTC

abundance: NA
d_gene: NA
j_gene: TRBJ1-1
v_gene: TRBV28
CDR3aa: CASTMSTGNTEAFF
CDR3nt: TGTGCCAGCACCATGTCGACAGGGAACACTGAAGCTTTCTTT

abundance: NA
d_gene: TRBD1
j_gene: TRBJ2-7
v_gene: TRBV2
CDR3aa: CASGSDRASYEQYF
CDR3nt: TGTGCCAGCGGATCGGACAGGGCCTCCTACGAGCAGTACTTC

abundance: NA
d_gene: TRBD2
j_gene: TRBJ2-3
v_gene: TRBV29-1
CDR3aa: CSVDRLAGGTSTDTQYF
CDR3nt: TGCAGCGTTGACCGTCTAGCGGGCGGAACTAGCACAGATACGCAGTATTTT

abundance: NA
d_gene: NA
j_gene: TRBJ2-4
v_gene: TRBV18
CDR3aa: CASSPGLDRGGNIQYF
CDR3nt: TGTGCCAGCTCACCCGGACTAGACAGGGGAGGAAACATTCAGTACTTC

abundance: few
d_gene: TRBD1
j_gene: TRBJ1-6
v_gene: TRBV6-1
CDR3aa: CASSDRQTTGKGSPLHF
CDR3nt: TGTGCCAGCAGTGACCGGCAAACGACAGGGAAGGGTTCACCCCTCCACTTT

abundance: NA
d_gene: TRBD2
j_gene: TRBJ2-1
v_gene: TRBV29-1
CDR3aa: CSLGASGFNEQFF
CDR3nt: TGCAGCCTGGGCGCTAGCGGGTTCAATGAGCAGTTCTTC

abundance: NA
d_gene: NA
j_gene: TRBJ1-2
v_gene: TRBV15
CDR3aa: CATSRGGSQANYGYTF
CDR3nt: TGTGCCACCAGCAGAGGGGGCAGCCAAGCTAACTATGGCTACACCTTC

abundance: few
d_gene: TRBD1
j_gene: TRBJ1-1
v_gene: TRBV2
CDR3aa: CASRATGMMNTEAFF
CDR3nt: TGTGCCAGCAGAGCGACAGGGATGATGAACACTGAAGCTTTCTTT

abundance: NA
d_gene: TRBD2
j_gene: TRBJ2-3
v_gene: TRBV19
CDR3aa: CASSIAGGEADTQYF
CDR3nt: TGTGCCAGTAGTATAGCGGGAGGAGAGGCAGATACGCAGTATTTT

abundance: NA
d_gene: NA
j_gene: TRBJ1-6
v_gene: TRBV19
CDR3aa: CASQAGDSYNSPLHF
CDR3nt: TGTGCCAGCCAGGCAGGGGATTCCTATAATTCACCCCTCCACTTT

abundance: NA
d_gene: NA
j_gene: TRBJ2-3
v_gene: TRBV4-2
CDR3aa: CASSPQGGARGTDTQYF
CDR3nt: TGTGCCAGCAGCCCGCAGGGTGGTGCCCGGGGCACAGATACGCAGTATTTT

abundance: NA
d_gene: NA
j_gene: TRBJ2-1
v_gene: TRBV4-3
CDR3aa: CASSQEGGRTDSYNEQFF
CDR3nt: TGCGCCAGCAGCCAAGAGGGGGGGAGGACAGACTCCTACAATGAGCAGTTCTTC

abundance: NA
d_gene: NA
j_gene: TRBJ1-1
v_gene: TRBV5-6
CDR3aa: CASSLTGGESRVF
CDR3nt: TGTGCCAGCAGCCTTACGGGGGGGGAAAGCCGGGTCTTT

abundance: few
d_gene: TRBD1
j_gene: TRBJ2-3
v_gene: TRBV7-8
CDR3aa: CASSITGGPSDTQYF
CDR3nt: TGTGCCAGCAGTATCACAGGGGGCCCGTCAGATACGCAGTATTTT